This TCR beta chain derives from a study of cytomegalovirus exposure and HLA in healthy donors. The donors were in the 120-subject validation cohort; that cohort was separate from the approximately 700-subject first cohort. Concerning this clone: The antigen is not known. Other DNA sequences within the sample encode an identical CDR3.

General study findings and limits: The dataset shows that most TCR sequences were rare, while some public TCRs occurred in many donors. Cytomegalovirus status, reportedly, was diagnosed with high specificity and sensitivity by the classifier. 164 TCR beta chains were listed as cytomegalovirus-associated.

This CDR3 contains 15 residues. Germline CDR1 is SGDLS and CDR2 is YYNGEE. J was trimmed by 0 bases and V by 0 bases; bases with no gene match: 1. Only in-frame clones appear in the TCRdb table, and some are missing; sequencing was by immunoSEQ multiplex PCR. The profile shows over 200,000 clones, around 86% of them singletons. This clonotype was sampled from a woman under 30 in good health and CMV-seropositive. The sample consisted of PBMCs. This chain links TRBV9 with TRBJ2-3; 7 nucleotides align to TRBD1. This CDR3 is CASSVEGASTDTQYF. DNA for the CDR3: TGTGCCAGCAGCGTAGAGGGGGCTAGCACAGATACGCAGTATTTT.